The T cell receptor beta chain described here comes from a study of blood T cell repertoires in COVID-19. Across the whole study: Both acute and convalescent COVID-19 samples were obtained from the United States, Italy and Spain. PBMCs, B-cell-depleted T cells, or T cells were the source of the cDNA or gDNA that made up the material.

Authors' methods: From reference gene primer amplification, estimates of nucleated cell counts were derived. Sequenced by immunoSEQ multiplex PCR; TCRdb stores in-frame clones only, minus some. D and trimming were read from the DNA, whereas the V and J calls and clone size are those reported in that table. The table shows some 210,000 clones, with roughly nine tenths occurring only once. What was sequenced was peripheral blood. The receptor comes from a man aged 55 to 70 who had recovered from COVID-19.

This chain's CDR3 is CASSPVGLAGKSDTQYF. CDR3 DNA: TGTGCCAGCAGTCCGGTTGGACTAGCGGGAAAGTCAGATACGCAGTATTTT. The J gene is TRBJ2-3, the V gene TRBV28, with 12 bases that match TRBD2. Trimming took 5 bases from V and 4 from J; bases not matched to a gene: 10. The CDR3 is 17 residues long. From germline, CDR1 is MDHEN and CDR2 SYDVKM.